One sample yielded the 20 T cell receptor beta chains listed below, sequenced in a study of CXCR3-negative and CXCR3-positive naive CD8 T cells. No cognate antigen is known for these TCRs. Study-wide findings and caveats: In CXCR3-positive naive cells, the TRB CDR3s were more hydrophobic than in CXCR3-negative naive cells.

UMI-labeled TRB cDNA libraries were prepared by 5' RACE. With the 5' RACE reads reprocessed, TCRdb shows one record per CDR3 protein and no DNA. The sample has some 150,000 distinct CDR3 sequences, and its top ten clones hold about 0.28%. The sample was naive CXCR3+ CD8+ T cells from blood. Indicated subset: CD45RO-CCR7+CD27+CD95- naive CD8+ T cells expressing CXCR3 (TNR3+). The receptors here all came from a human donor in good health. Some clones in this sample may be carry-over from other donors' samples.

The rearrangement links TRBV7-9 to TRBJ1-1; TCRdb names TRBD1, which stays unverified in the absence of DNA. The CDR3 loop spans 16 amino acids. CDR1 SEHNR and CDR2 FQNEAQ come from the germline V gene (reference sequence). CDR3 region: CASSPNTGIEGTEAFF.

The chain has TRBV14 and TRBJ2-1; TCRdb returns TRBD1, unconfirmable since there is no DNA. The CDR3 is made up of 16 amino acids. In germline, CDR1 is SGHDN, CDR2 FVKESK. CDR3 protein: CASSQRQAAALDEQFF.

The chain is built from TRBV7-8 and TRBJ2-5. The germline V gene encodes CDR1 SGHVS and CDR2 FQNEAQ. The CDR3 is 12 amino acids. CDR3 in amino acids: CASSREYETQYF.

The chain has TRBV27 and TRBJ2-3; with no DNA, the TCRdb D assignment of TRBD1 cannot be verified. CDR1 and CDR2 from the germline V gene are MNHEY and SMNVEV (reference sequence). The CDR3 loop spans 13 amino acids. CDR3 in amino acids: CASTGAGTDTQYF.

The rearrangement uses TRBV29-1 and TRBJ2-2. This CDR3 is 17 amino acids long. In germline, CDR1 is SQVTM, CDR2 ANQGSEA. CDR3 sequence: CSVEDPRTASNTGELFF.

V is TRBV29-1 and J is TRBJ2-1; the D call of TRBD2 rests on TCRdb alone, since no DNA is present to check it. The CDR3 covers 12 residues. Germline V gene lookup returns CDR1 SQVTM and CDR2 ANQGSEA. This CDR3 is CSVEGLADEQFF.

This CDR3 is CASSQTGDEQYF. This sequence joins TRBV7-9 and TRBJ2-7. This CDR3 is built from 12 residues. Germline assignment: CDR1 SEHNR and CDR2 FQNEAQ (reference sequence).

This chain links TRBV27 with TRBJ2-2; TCRdb outputs TRBD2, but without DNA this stays unchecked. The CDR3 length is 18 residues. Per germline, CDR1 MNHEY and CDR2 SMNVEV (reference sequence). This chain's CDR3 is CASSLPWSGGTDTGELFF.

This chain uses TRBV7-2 with TRBJ2-7; the TCRdb call, TRBD1, lacks DNA for checking. The germline CDR1 and CDR2 sequences are SGHTA and FQGNSA. This CDR3 region has 14 residues. This CDR3 is CASSFLGQGHEQYF.

This sequence joins TRBV10-3 and TRBJ2-3; TCRdb's assignment of TRBD1 cannot be checked, as there is no DNA. Germline CDR1 ENHRY, CDR2 SYGVKD. CDR3 length: 14 amino acids. The CDR3 sequence is CAGTSGQFTDTQYF.

This rearrangement joins TRBV7-9 to TRBJ2-5; TCRdb lists TRBD1, though no DNA is available to test this call. This CDR3 region has 13 residues. Germline CDR1 SEHNR, CDR2 FQNEAQ (reference sequence). The CDR3 spells CASSWPGKETQYF.

The V call is TRBV9, the J call TRBJ2-7; TCRdb outputs TRBD2, but without DNA this stays unchecked. Per germline, CDR1 SGDLS and CDR2 YYNGEE. The CDR3 length is 14 residues. The CDR3: CASSRGESSGEQYF.

The rearrangement joins TRBV29-1 to TRBJ2-7; the TRBD1 assignment by TCRdb is unverifiable without DNA. The germline V gene has CDR1 SQVTM and CDR2 ANQGSEA. This CDR3 is 11 amino acids long. This CDR3 is CSVGTGHEQYF.

CDR3 sequence reads: CASSADREFNQPQHF. V usage is TRBV28 and J usage is TRBJ1-5; TCRdb's D call, TRBD1, is unchecked because there is no DNA. Germline V gene lookup returns CDR1 MDHEN and CDR2 SYDVKM. This CDR3 has 15 amino acids.

The chain combines TRBV20-1 with TRBJ2-2; TCRdb's D call of TRBD2 is untestable without DNA. The CDR3 contains 13 residues. Germline lookup yields CDR1 DFQATT and CDR2 SNEGSKA (reference sequence). CDR3 loop: CSARWGRTGELFF.

V gene TRBV15 combines with J gene TRBJ2-1; TCRdb picks TRBD2, but there is no DNA to check that call. CDR3 length equals 11 residues. The germline gives CDR1 LNHNV, CDR2 YYDKDF (reference sequence). CDR3 region: CATSGGGRTYF.

The V and J genes are TRBV11-3 and TRBJ2-7; the TCRdb call, TRBD1, lacks DNA for checking. The CDR3 contains 13 residues. Germline V CDR1 and CDR2: SGHNT, YENEEA. This CDR3 is CASSFGGASEQYF.

The chain carries TRBV29-1 and TRBJ2-7; with no DNA, the TCRdb D assignment of TRBD1 cannot be verified. The CDR3 consists of 14 residues. Germline V gives CDR1 SQVTM, CDR2 ANQGSEA. CDR3: CSVPGQGLLGEQYF.

The V call is TRBV7-9, the J call TRBJ2-7; absent DNA, TCRdb's TRBD1 call cannot be checked. The germline CDR1 and CDR2 sequences are SEHNR and FQNEAQ (reference sequence). The CDR3 extends over 14 amino acids. CDR3 amino acids: CASSLEGQGYEQYF.

The chain combines TRBV21-1 with TRBJ1-1. TRBV21-1 is labeled a pseudogene. The CDR3 spans 13 residues. CDR3 protein: CASRKRMNTEAFF.